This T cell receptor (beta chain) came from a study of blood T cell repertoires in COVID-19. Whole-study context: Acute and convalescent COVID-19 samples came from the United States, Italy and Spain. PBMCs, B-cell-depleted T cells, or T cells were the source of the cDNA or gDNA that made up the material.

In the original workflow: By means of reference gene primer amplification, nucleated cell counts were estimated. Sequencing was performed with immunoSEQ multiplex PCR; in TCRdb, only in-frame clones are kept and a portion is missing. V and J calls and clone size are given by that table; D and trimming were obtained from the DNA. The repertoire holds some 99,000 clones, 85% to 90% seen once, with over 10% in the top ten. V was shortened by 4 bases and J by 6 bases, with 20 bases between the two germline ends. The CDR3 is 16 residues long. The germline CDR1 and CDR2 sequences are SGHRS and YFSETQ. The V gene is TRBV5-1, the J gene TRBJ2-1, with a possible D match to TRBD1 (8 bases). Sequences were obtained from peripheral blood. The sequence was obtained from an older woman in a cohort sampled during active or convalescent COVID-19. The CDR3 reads CASSTGGGRISNEQFF. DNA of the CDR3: TGCGCCAGCAGCACAGGGGGGGGCCGGATCTCCAATGAGCAGTTCTTC. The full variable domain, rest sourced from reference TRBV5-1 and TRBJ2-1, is KAGVTQTPRYLIKTRGQQVTLSCSPISGHRSVSWYQQTPGQGLQFLFEYFSETQRNKGNFPGRFSGRQFSNSRSEMNVSTLELGDSALYLCASSTGGGRISNEQFFGPGTRLTVL.